Sequencing of this T cell receptor (beta chain) was carried out in a study of blood T cells in healthy people across ages. General study results and limits: Naive CD4+ cells and diversity were both higher in long-lived donors than in aged donors.

The authors ran a second PCR of about 6 to 12 cycles using a sample-barcoded 5' primer and a J-beta primer mix. TCRdb itself ran the 5' RACE reads through MiXCR, one entry per CDR3 protein. Of 800,000 to 1,300,000 distinct CDR3 sequences in the sample, roughly 24% were seen once. This clonotype was detected a few times. The antigen is undetermined. The CDR3 is 18 residues long. The V and J ends lost 5 bases and 5 bases respectively, with 25 bases between them. These data were likewise used in another study, on T cells of mothers and their children. From that second work: The overlap seen between related mothers and children slightly exceeded that of unrelated pairs, though not significantly.

Sequencing input: blood. The sequence was collected from a girl aged 2-15 years in good health. V and J are TRBV12-3 or TRBV12-4 and TRBJ2-4; D is undetermined. CDR3 in amino acids: CASSGLGYSVTGENIQYF. CDR3 sequence (DNA): TGTGCCAGCAGTGGCCTCGGTTACTCGGTAACGGGCGAAAACATTCAGTACTTC.